This entry lists 13 T cell receptor beta chains sequenced from one sample in a study of blood T cells in healthy people across ages. The use of a sample-barcoded 5' primer and a J-beta primer mix characterized a second PCR of about 7 to 12 cycles. One entry per CDR3 protein, called by TCRdb with MiXCR from the 5' RACE reads. The profile covers around 940,000 distinct CDR3 sequences, with just over 50% appearing a single time and 20% to 25% taken by the ten largest. The specimen was blood. All receptors derive from a woman in her sixties in good health.

The V and J genes are TRBV29-1 and TRBJ2-7; possibly TRBD2 for D (5 bases). The germline V gene has CDR1 SQVTM and CDR2 ANQGSEA. Trimming cost V 4 bases and J 0 bases, with 10 bases left between them. This CDR3 spans 13 amino acids. The CDR3 sequence is CSVVGVSSYEQYF. CDR3 DNA sequence: TGCAGCGTTGTCGGGGTCAGCTCCTACGAGCAGTACTTC.

The V call is TRBV6-6, the J call TRBJ2-1; D remains unclear. CDR1 is MNHNY and CDR2 is SVGAGI in the germline V gene (reference sequence). V lost 0 bases and J lost 6, with 9 bases in between. This CDR3 spans 14 amino acids. The CDR3 sequence: CASSYSSAGNEQFF. The CDR3 DNA is TGTGCCAGCAGTTACTCGAGCGCTGGCAATGAGCAGTTCTTC.

The rearrangement uses TRBV4-2 and TRBJ2-5; 10 bases match TRBD2. CDR3 length equals 17 residues. Germline V CDR1 and CDR2: LGHNA, YNFKEQ. V dropped 0 bases and J dropped 11; count of bases not matched to a gene: 15. The CDR3 loop reads CASSQDRTSGYYNEQYF. The CDR3 region has the DNA TGTGCCAGCAGCCAAGACAGGACTAGCGGATATTACAATGAGCAGTACTTC.

The chain couples TRBV7-2 to TRBJ2-1; TRBD2 matches at 10 bases. The CDR3 runs to 17 residues. J was trimmed by 10 bases and V by 2 bases; bases with no gene match: 14. The germline CDR1 and CDR2 sequences are SGHTA and FQGNSA. The CDR3 protein is CASSLWVQREGLGEQFF. The CDR3, as DNA: TGTGCCAGCAGCTTATGGGTTCAGCGGGAGGGCCTGGGAGAGCAGTTCTTC.

This chain connects TRBV7-9 to TRBJ2-4, with TRBD2 matching over 9 bases. Germline V gene data show CDR1 as SEHNR and CDR2 as FQNEAQ (reference sequence). Trimming took 2 bases from V and 6 from J; bases not matched to a gene: 5. The CDR3 totals 15 residues. Here the CDR3 reads CASSLWLAGANIQYF. CDR3 sequence (DNA): TGTGCCAGCAGCTTATGGTTAGCGGGAGCAAACATTCAGTACTTC.

The chain employs TRBV7-2 and TRBJ2-7, with D unclear. The DNA end lines up better with TRBJ2-5; the J call may be wrong. CDR3 size: 13 residues. CDR1 SGHTA and CDR2 FQGNSA come from the germline V gene. The chain's CDR3 is CASSFSHQETQYF. The CDR3 DNA reads as TGTGCCAGCAGCTTCAGCCACCAAGAGACCCAGTACTTC.

The V call is TRBV20-1, the J call TRBJ2-7; D tentatively fits TRBD1 or TRBD2 (7 bases each). Germline V gives CDR1 DFQATT, CDR2 SNEGSKA (reference sequence). The CDR3 covers 13 residues. CDR3 residues: CRGGGSGSYEQYF. CDR3 DNA: TGCAGAGGGGGCGGGAGTGGATCCTACGAGCAGTACTTC.

V and J are TRBV14 and TRBJ1-6; D uncertain. Trimming removed 1 base from V and 11 bases from J, with 12 bases in between. Looked up from germline, CDR1 is SGHDN and CDR2 is FVKESK. The CDR3 length is 14 residues. This chain's CDR3 is CASSQGVLPAPLHF. CDR3 sequence (DNA): TGTGCCAGCAGCCAAGGTGTGTTACCGGCACCCCTCCACTTT.

V gene TRBV20-1 combines with J gene TRBJ2-7, with D tentatively TRBD2 (7 bases). Per germline, CDR1 DFQATT and CDR2 SNEGSKA (reference sequence). The length of the CDR3 is 13 residues. Trimming left V 5 bases short and J 7 bases short, with 18 bases between. The CDR3 DNA is TGCAGTGCTGTCGGGGGCGGAGCGGGAGAGCAGTACTTC. Its translation: CSAVGGGAGEQYF.

V and J are TRBV11-3 and TRBJ2-3; TRBD1 matches at 9 bases. The J segment lost 4 bases and the V segment lost 5 bases, leaving 10 bases of the junction unmatched. This CDR3 is built from 16 residues. Germline lookup yields CDR1 SGHNT and CDR2 YENEEA. CDR3 protein: CASSPRRGQGSDTQYF. The CDR3 DNA reads as TGTGCCAGCAGCCCGCGTAGGGGACAGGGCTCAGATACGCAGTATTTT. Full variable domain (remainder filled in from reference TRBV11-3 and TRBJ2-3): EAGVVQSPRYKIIEKKQPVAFWCNPISGHNTLYWYLQNLGQGPELLIRYENEEAVDDSQLPKDRFSAERLKGVDSTLKIQPAELGDSAVYLCASSPRRGQGSDTQYFGPGTRLTVL.

V gene TRBV6-1 combines with J gene TRBJ2-6; possibly TRBD2 for D (5 bases). The CDR3 is made up of 17 amino acids. Germline CDR1 MNHNS, CDR2 SASEGT. V was cut by 3 bases and J by 1 base, with 13 bases left in between. For the CDR3, the DNA is TGTGCCAGCAGTGACCCTCACCGGGGATCTGGGGCCAACGTCCTGACTTTC. The encoded protein is CASSDPHRGSGANVLTF.

The gene calls are TRBV4-1 and TRBJ2-7; 7 bases align to TRBD2. Gene TRBJ2-5 matches the end of the DNA better, so the J call may be wrong. The CDR3 extends over 14 amino acids. Germline CDR1 and CDR2: MGHRA and YSYEKL. This chain's CDR3 is CASSNNRDYRTQYF. The CDR3 DNA reads TGCGCCAGCAGCAACAACCGGGACTACAGGACCCAGTACTTC.

This clonotype was counted between two and nine times. The gene calls are TRBV20-1 and TRBJ2-3; either TRBD1 or TRBD2 may supply D (5 bases each). Trimming took off 6 bases at V and 6 bases at J, with 16 bases between the two ends. The length of the CDR3 is 13 residues. Germline V CDR1 and CDR2: DFQATT, SNEGSKA (reference sequence). The CDR3 loop reads CSATGTPGDTQYF. DNA of the CDR3: TGCAGTGCCACCGGGACCCCCGGTGATACGCAGTATTTT.